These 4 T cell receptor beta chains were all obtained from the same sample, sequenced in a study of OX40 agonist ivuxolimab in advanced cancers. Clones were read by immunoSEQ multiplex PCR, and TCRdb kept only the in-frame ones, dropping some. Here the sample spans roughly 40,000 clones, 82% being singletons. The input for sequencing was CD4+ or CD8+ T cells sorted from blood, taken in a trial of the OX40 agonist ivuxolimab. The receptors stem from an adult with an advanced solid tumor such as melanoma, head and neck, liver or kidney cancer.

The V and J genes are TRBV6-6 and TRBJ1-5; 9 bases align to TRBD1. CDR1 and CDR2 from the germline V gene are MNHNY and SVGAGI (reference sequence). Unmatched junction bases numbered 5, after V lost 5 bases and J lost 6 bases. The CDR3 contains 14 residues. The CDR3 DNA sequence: TGTGCCAGCAGTCCGGGACAGGGTACTCAGCCCCAGCATTTT. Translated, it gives CASSPGQGTQPQHF.

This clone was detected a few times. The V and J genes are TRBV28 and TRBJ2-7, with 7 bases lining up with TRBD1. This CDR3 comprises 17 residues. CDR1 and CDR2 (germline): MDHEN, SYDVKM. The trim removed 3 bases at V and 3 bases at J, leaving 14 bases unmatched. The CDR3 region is CASSLRQGELIDYEQYF. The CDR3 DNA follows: TGTGCCAGCAGTTTGAGGCAGGGGGAATTGATTGACTACGAGCAGTACTTC.

CDR3 protein: CASSPLRAGAEQYF. CDR3 sequence (DNA): TGTGCCAGCTCACCACTTAGGGCAGGGGCAGAGCAGTACTTC. V usage is TRBV18 and J usage is TRBJ2-7, with a possible D match to TRBD1 (6 bases). V lost 1 base and J 7 bases, leaving 14 bases between the germline ends. The CDR3 sequence is 14 residues long. Germline CDR1 and CDR2: KGHSH and LQKENI.

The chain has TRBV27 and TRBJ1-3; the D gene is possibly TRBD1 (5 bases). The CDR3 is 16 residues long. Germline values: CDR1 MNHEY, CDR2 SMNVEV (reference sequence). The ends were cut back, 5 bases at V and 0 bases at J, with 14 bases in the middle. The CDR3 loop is CASSQRQTLSGNTIYF. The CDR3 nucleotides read TGTGCCAGCAGTCAGCGACAGACCCTCTCTGGAAACACCATATATTTT.